This T cell receptor (beta chain) came from a study of blood T cells in healthy people across ages (dated by TCRdb to about 2015). Turning to the overall study: Template switching captured roughly one uniquely barcoded TCR beta cDNA molecule per two T cells in model experiments. Using the same blood draw, the study looked at two additional independent replicas of 1 million unique cDNA reads for two donors, one aged 18 to 30 and the other aged 80 or older. Age-related changes in TCR beta repertoire diversity were measured in the study by deep sequencing normalized with unique cDNA molecular identifiers. The donors were split into four age groups: young (average around 15 years), middle-aged (over 35), aged (over 55) and long-lived (under 90). Broad study findings and their caveats: A strong correlation was found between observed TCR beta diversity and the percentage of naive T cells measured by flow cytometry. Because the CMV infection status of the donors was unknown, age-related changes in expanded clonotypes may potentially have been confounded. Estimates of total diversity based on one million sequenced T cells were considered lower bounds and underestimates. Bulk unsorted PBMC profiling prevented conclusive comparison of naive and antigen-experienced compartments. Compared with the aged group, the long-lived group had more naive CD4+ T cells, fewer expanded clones and increased TCR diversity, a pattern suggesting age selection. Observed TCR beta diversity per million T cells fell roughly linearly with age, and a significant reduction was already apparent by age approximately 40.

V is pared back by 3 bases and J by 4 bases, with 12 bases lying between the germline termini. The CDR3 runs 13 residues from the cysteine to the phenylalanine. Just CDR3 DNA is preserved here, 39 bases in frame from base 1. The germline V gene yields SQVTM for CDR1 and ANQGSEA for CDR2. The library was built by means of 5' RACE. The reads were generated on an Illumina HiSeq 2500. The second PCR ran for about 7 to 11 cycles and used a J-beta primer mix along with a sample-barcoded 5' primer. A template-switch 5' adaptor carrying 12 random nucleotides introduced a unique molecular identifier onto each TCR beta cDNA molecule. Each sample yielded at least 2.5 million CDR3-containing paired-end reads. The Mint cDNA synthesis kit, primed by a TRBC-specific oligonucleotide, was used to synthesize first-strand cDNA from all RNA. After uracil-DNA glycosylase treatment, a first 18-cycle PCR used universal primers M1SS and BC2_uni_R on all cDNA. The authors' analysis ran thus. For normalization, 1 million high-quality reads were randomly selected from each sample, with every read carrying a distinct molecular identifier. Instead of being binned into consensus sequences, reads that shared molecular identifiers were thrown out. CDR3 identification, clonotype clustering and error correction used MiTCR with a Q25 quality threshold and the strictest error-elimination algorithm. A nonparametric unseen species model using Euler transformation provided a lower-bound estimate of total TCR beta diversity. The raw public reads went through TCRdb reprocessing: fastp at Q25, MiXCR clone calling, in-frame beta chains kept. Rows are unified per CDR3 protein, each entry keeping the most common DNA and genes. None of the V and J calls come from the authors' own analysis; TCRdb made them. This sample gives 600,000 to 850,000 distinct CDR3 sequences in total; approximately 25% of them show up just once. Jointly, the top ten make up 9.4% of the sample.

As regards this clonotype: Its antigen is currently not known. The input lacks base qualities; no much larger clone sits a single base away.

Systemically healthy Caucasian individuals from Russia, some 40 in total and aged roughly 6 to 90 years, were included as donors. About 9.6 milliliters of peripheral blood were collected from each donor into EDTA-treated Vacutainer tubes. Ficoll-Paque density-gradient centrifugation was used to isolate PBMCs, with at least 7 million per sample. Trizol reagent was used to extract total RNA from PBMCs, with at least 5.5 micrograms per sample. For every donor, flow cytometry on a PBMC aliquot measured the percentage of naive CD45RAhigh/CD27high T cells. This sample was shared with a second study, whose subject was T cells of mothers and their children. From the second report: The donors were nine systemically healthy Caucasian individuals, made up of three mothers and their six children. cDNA synthesis consumed the entire amount of extracted RNA, loaded at approximately 1.4 ug RNA in each 15 ul reaction. Sample barcodes and 2-4 random nucleotides were added via the M1S primer in the second PCR. Over 8.5 million TCR beta CDR3 reads were obtained for each mother, and some 3.1 million reads were obtained for each child. TCR recombination output is similarly shaped by thymic selection in related and unrelated pairs, with a minor effect exerted by inherited differences. Related mother-child pairs always showed normalized repertoire overlap that was slightly higher than in unrelated mother-child pairs, though the difference was never significant. Persistent microchimeric T cell clones were not detected, at a sensitivity of 95 to 100 clones per million clonotypes. In the study, deep NGS was used to compare the TCR beta repertoires of mothers and children, and features distinguishing related mother-child pairs from unrelated individuals were sought. Mothers averaged roughly 40 +/- 4 years of age and children averaged around 10 +/- 4 years. Libraries were sequenced on Illumina HiSeq 2000 with 100+100 nt paired-end reads after adapter ligation with NEBNext reagents. To prevent cross-contamination, the mother and child libraries were prepared a month apart and were sequenced in separate runs. Between about 500,000 and 2,300,000 distinct TCR beta clonotypes were identified per donor. Naive TCR beta clonotypes were estimated from low-frequency clonotypes matched to each donor's FACS-determined naive share, without sorting.

The chain was built from TRBV29-1 and TRBJ2-5; 6 matching bases give a weak D call of TRBD1. The sequencing sample was made of blood. This receptor was obtained from a boy younger than 18 in good health. CDR3 loop: CSVEQGLGETQYF. The DNA sequence follows: TGCAGCGTTGAGCAGGGGTTGGGAGAGACCCAGTACTTC.